Each of the 9 T cell receptor beta chains below was sequenced from the same sample in a study of cytomegalovirus exposure and HLA in healthy donors. The PCR ran on 60 Vbeta and 13 Jbeta primers. Generated by immunoSEQ multiplex PCR, the TCRdb table keeps only in-frame clones and is missing some. There are about 150,000 clones in the sample; 75% to 90% occur only once, and 6% to 7.5% lies in the top ten. Sequencing used PBMCs. The receptors derive from a man aged 25 to 40 in good health and CMV-seropositive.

The rearrangement links TRBV29-1 to TRBJ1-3; D is undetermined. The CDR3 consists of 13 residues. CDR1 and CDR2 from the germline V gene are SQVTM and ANQGSEA. V lost 4 bases and J 0 bases, leaving 7 bases between the germline ends. The CDR3 is CSVADNSGNTIYF. The CDR3 DNA sequence: TGCAGCGTTGCCGACAACTCTGGAAACACCATATATTTT.

As DNA, the CDR3 is TGTGCCAGTAGTATGGTAGGGGGAACAGATACGCAGTATTTT. It specifies CASSMVGGTDTQYF. The rearrangement joins TRBV19 to TRBJ2-3; D is perhaps TRBD1 (6 bases). From germline, CDR1 is LNHDA and CDR2 SQIVND (reference sequence). Trimming stripped 3 bases from V and 3 bases from J, with 10 bases between. The CDR3 has 14 amino acids.

The chain has TRBV7-9 and TRBJ2-1, with D possibly matching TRBD1 (6 bases). The germline CDR1 and CDR2 sequences are SEHNR and FQNEAQ (reference sequence). The CDR3 spans 15 residues. Trimming shortened V by 3 bases and J by 7 bases, and 16 bases separated the two germline ends. The CDR3 nucleotides read TGTGCCAGCAGCTTGACAGGCCTCAACGGGAATGAGCAGTTCTTC. Translation gives CASSLTGLNGNEQFF.

This clone was seen a single time. The chain is built from TRBV28 and TRBJ2-1; 9 bases are a match to TRBD2. CDR1 is MDHEN and CDR2 is SYDVKM in the germline V gene. CDR3 length equals 17 residues. V dropped 6 bases and J dropped 4; count of bases not matched to a gene: 13. CDR3 in DNA: TGTGCCAGCAGCACCATGTTAGCGGGAGAAGATTACAATGAGCAGTTCTTC. As protein: CASSTMLAGEDYNEQFF.

The chain joins TRBV4-1 to TRBJ1-1, with D possibly being TRBD1 (6 bases). This CDR3 is 15 amino acids long. The V end lost 2 bases, the J end lost 0 bases, and 10 bases lay between the germline ends. Germline CDR1 MGHRA, CDR2 YSYEKL. CDR3 sequence (DNA): TGCGCCAGCAGCCAACAGGACAGTTTGAACACTGAAGCTTTCTTT. Translated: CASSQQDSLNTEAFF.

This chain uses TRBV19 with TRBJ1-4, with D unresolved. The germline V gene encodes CDR1 LNHDA and CDR2 SQIVND (reference sequence). The CDR3 consists of 13 residues. V lost 6 bases and J lost 5, with 10 bases in between. The CDR3 sequence: CASRLGVNEKLFF. For the CDR3, the DNA is TGTGCCAGTAGGCTCGGGGTGAATGAAAAACTGTTTTTT.

The chain recombines TRBV19 with TRBJ1-1, with D unclear. V was trimmed by 4 bases and J by 2 bases, leaving 26 bases between them. The CDR3 is 19 residues long. Per germline, CDR1 LNHDA and CDR2 SQIVND (reference sequence). CDR3 loop: CASSTGYSPNMRKNTEAFF. The CDR3 DNA reads as TGTGCCAGTAGTACCGGATATTCCCCTAACATGAGGAAAAACACTGAAGCTTTCTTT.

V is TRBV6-5 and J is TRBJ2-1; 10 bases line up with TRBD2. V dropped 0 bases and J dropped 5; count of bases not matched to a gene: 4. Germline V gene lookup returns CDR1 MNHEY and CDR2 SVGAGI. The CDR3 runs to 16 residues. In nucleotides, the CDR3 is TGTGCCAGCAGTTACTCCGGGACTAGCGCCAACAATGAGCAGTTCTTC. The encoded protein is CASSYSGTSANNEQFF.

This clone was seen only a few times. Relative to the germline gene, one junction end is altered; a read error may explain this. Distinct nucleotide sequences in the sample also encode this CDR3. The chain joins TRBV4-1 to TRBJ2-7; 9 bases fit TRBD2. The CDR3 runs 16 residues. The germline V gene has CDR1 MGHRA and CDR2 YSYEKL. This CDR3 reads CASSQDGASGVYEQYF. CDR3 coding DNA: TGTGCCAGCAGCCAAGACGGCGCTAGCGGGGTCTACGAGCAGTACTTC.